This T cell receptor (beta chain) derives from a study of identical twins. The study, taken as a whole, reports: The analysis was cross-sectional rather than longitudinal within donors. The study found that models underestimated out-of-frame TCR alpha sharing in monozygotic twins. Alpha sequences that were out-of-frame and twin-shared showed an excess of low generation probability.

V gave up 5 bases and J gave up 7 bases, with 4 bases separating them. The CDR3 has 11 amino acids. Germline V gene sequence: CDR1 KGHDR, CDR2 SFDVKD. On this clonotype: Its target is not known.

Via MiXCR, TCRdb re-called the 5' RACE reads, giving one row per CDR3 protein. The sample has roughly 1,500,000 distinct CDR3 sequences, around 29% seen once. This sequence was found in a newborn girl in good health. The sequencing sample was made of cord blood. The V call is TRBV24-1, the J call TRBJ2-2; D is uncertain. The DNA for the CDR3 is TGTGCCACCAGTGGAAGCGGGGAGCTGTTTTTT. Translation gives CATSGSGELFF.